This T cell receptor (beta chain) is drawn from a study of T-cell reconstitution after alpha-beta-depleted transplantation in children. This clonotype came up many times. Library preparation (for TCRbeta) was performed with unique molecular identifiers. A single record per CDR3 protein comes from TCRdb applying MiXCR to the PCR reads. The table records more than 150,000 distinct CDR3 sequences, approximately 14% of them present only once. The CDR3 sequence is 14 residues long. V lost 7 bases and J lost 5, with 19 bases in between. Germline V CDR1 and CDR2: SQVTM, ANQGSEA. The chain carries TRBV29-1 and TRBJ2-3; D perhaps matches TRBD1 (7 bases). The sequencing used PBMCs from the stem cell graft donor, collected from the stem cell graft. The source is a human donor who donated a stem cell graft to a child with acute lymphoblastic leukemia. The CDR3 sequence is CSAGQGGEGDTQYF. For the CDR3, the DNA is TGCAGCGCTGGGCAGGGGGGAGAAGGAGATACGCAGTATTTT.